This T cell receptor beta chain was captured in a study of control samples from healthy donors and cancer patients. With 3 bases removed from V and 13 bases from J, the gap between germline ends came to 13 bases. The CDR3 is made up of 12 amino acids. The germline CDR1 and CDR2 sequences are GTSNPN and SVGIG (reference sequence). Repertoires were generated with immunoSEQ multiplex PCR, while TCRdb's copy carries only in-frame clones and drops some. The table has 150,000 or so clones, 70% to 90% seen once. V usage is TRBV30 and J usage is TRBJ1-6; D not certain. The specimen sequenced was blood. The source of this sequence is a man aged 18-30 years in good health. The CDR3 DNA reads TGTGCCTGGAGCTCCTCGGGAGGGCCCCTCCACTTT. Its translation is CAWSSSGGPLHF.